Reported below is one T cell receptor (beta chain). The sample belongs to a study of shared T cell receptors in the human thymus. The data were produced by immunoSEQ multiplex PCR, yet TCRdb's version contains in-frame clones alone and is incomplete. The data contain roughly 560,000 clones, around 78% of them singletons. Germline V gene lookup returns CDR1 SGHVS and CDR2 FQNEAQ. The ends lost 4 bases at V and 8 bases at J; junction bases unmatched: 17. There are 17 residues in the CDR3. These same records also appear under a second study, on human thymus T cells. That paper notes: Corrective heart surgery yielded resections, and these provided the thymus tissue.

The sequenced sample consisted of thymocytes. The receptor's source is a boy in the first two years of life with a congenital heart defect. V usage is TRBV7-8 and J usage is TRBJ1-3, with 7 nucleotides matching TRBD1. The CDR3 DNA is TGTGCCAGCAGCTCCCGGAGCTCCCAGGGGACAGCGGACACCATATATTTT. Amino acids: CASSSRSSQGTADTIYF.